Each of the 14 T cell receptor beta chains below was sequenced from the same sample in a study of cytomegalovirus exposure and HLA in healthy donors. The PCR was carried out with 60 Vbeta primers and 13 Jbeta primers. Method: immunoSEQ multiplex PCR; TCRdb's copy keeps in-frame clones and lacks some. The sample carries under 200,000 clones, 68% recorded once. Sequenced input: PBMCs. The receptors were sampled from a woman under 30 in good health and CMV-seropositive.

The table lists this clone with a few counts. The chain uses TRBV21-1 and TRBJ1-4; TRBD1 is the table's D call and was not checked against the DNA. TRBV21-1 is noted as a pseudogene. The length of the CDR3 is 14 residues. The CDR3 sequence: CASSKDRTDEKLFF. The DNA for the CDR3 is TGTGCCAGCAGCAAAGACAGGACGGATGAAAAACTGTTTTTT.

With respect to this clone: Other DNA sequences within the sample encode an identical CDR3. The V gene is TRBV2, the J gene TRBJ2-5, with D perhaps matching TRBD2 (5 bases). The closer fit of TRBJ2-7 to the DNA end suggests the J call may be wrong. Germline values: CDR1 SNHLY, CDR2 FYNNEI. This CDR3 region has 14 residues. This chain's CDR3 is CASSEGGLSYEQYF. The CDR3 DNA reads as TGTGCCAGCAGTGAGGGCGGACTTTCCTACGAGCAGTACTTC.

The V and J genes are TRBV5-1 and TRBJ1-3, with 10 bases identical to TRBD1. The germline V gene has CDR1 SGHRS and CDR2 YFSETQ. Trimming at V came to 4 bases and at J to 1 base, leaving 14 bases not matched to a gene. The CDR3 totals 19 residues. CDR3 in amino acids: CASSMGGQGDFISGNTIYF. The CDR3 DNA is TGCGCCAGCAGCATGGGTGGACAGGGGGATTTTATTTCTGGAAACACCATATATTTT.

CDR3 sequence (DNA): TGCGCCAGCAGCCAAGATCGGCTAGCTAATGAGCAGTTCTTC. This translates into CASSQDRLANEQFF. This chain uses TRBV4-1 with TRBJ2-1; D may be TRBD2 (5 bases). This CDR3 region has 14 residues. Germline V gene lookup returns CDR1 MGHRA and CDR2 YSYEKL. The ends were cut back, 0 bases at V and 7 bases at J, with 10 bases in the middle.

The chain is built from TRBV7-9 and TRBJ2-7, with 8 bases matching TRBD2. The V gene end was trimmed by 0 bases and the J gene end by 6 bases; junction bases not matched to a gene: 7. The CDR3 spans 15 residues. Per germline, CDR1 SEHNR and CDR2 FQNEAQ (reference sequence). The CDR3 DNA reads TGTGCCAGCAGCTTAGCGGGAGCGGGACTAGGCGAGCAGTACTTC. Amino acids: CASSLAGAGLGEQYF.

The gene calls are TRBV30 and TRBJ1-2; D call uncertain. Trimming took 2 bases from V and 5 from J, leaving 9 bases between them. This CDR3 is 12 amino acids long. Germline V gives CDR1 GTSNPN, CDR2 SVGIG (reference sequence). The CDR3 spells CAWSYSQYGYTF. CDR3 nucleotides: TGTGCCTGGAGTTACAGCCAATATGGCTACACCTTC.

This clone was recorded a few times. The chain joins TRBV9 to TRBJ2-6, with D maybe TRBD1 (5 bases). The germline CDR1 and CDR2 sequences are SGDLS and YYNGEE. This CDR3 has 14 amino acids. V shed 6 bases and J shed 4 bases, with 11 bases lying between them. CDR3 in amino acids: CASTGSAGANVLTF. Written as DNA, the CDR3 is TGTGCCAGCACAGGGTCTGCCGGGGCCAACGTCCTGACTTTC.

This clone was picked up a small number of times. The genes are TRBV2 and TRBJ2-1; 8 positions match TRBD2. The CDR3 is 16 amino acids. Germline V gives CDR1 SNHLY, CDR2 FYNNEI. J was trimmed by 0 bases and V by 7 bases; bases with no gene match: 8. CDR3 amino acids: CASTRGRPSSYNEQFF. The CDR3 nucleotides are TGTGCCAGCACCCGCGGGAGGCCGAGCTCCTACAATGAGCAGTTCTTC. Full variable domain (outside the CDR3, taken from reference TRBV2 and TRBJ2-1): EPEVTQTPSHQVTQMGQEVILRCVPISNHLYFYWYRQILGQKVEFLVSFYNNEISEKSEIFDDQFSVERPDGSNFTLKIRSTKLEDSAMYFCASTRGRPSSYNEQFFGPGTRLTVL.

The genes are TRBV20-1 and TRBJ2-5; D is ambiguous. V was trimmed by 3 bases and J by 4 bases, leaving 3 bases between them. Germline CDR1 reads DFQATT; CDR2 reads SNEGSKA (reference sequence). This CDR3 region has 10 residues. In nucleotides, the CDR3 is TGCAGTGCTAGCGGAGAGACCCAGTACTTC. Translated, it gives CSASGETQYF.

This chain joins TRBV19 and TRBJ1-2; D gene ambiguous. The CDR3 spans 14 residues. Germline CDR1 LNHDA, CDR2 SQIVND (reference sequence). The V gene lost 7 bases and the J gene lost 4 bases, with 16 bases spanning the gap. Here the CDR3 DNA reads TGTGCCAGTACGAGGAAGGAGTTCCTCTATGGCTACACCTTC. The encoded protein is CASTRKEFLYGYTF. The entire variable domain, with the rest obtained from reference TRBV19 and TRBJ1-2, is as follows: DGGITQSPKYLFRKEGQNVTLSCEQNLNHDAMYWYRQDPGQGLRLIYYSQIVNDFQKGDIAEGYSVSREKKESFPLTVTSAQKNPTAFYLCASTRKEFLYGYTFGSGTRLTVV.

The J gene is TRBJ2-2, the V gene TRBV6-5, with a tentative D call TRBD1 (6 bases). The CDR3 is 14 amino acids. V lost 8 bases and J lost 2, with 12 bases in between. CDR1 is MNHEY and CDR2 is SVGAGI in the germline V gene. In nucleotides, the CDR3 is TGTGCCAGCCGCGGACAGTTTAACACCGGGGAGCTGTTTTTT. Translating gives CASRGQFNTGELFF.

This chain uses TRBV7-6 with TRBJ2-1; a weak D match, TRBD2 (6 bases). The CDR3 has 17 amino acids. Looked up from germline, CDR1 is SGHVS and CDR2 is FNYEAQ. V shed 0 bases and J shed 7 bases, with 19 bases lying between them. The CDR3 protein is CASSLALGGAGGNEQFF. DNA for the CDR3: TGTGCCAGCAGCTTAGCGCTCGGGGGAGCAGGTGGTAATGAGCAGTTCTTC.

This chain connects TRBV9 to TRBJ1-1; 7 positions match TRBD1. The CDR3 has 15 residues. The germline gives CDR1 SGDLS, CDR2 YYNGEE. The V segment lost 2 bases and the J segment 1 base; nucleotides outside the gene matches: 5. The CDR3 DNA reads TGTGCCAGCAGCGTCTGGGACAGCCAGAACACTGAAGCTTTCTTT. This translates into CASSVWDSQNTEAFF. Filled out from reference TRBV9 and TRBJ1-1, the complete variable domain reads DSGVTQTPKHLITATGQRVTLRCSPRSGDLSVYWYQQSLDQGLQFLIQYYNGEERAKGNILERFSAQQFPDLHSELNLSSLELGDSALYFCASSVWDSQNTEAFFGQGTRLTVV.

DNA for the CDR3: TGTGCCAGCAGCTTAGGAAGAGGCAGAACCGGGGAGCTGTTTTTT. This sequence encodes CASSLGRGRTGELFF. The rearrangement uses TRBV13 and TRBJ2-2; the D is unclear. Trimming stripped 0 bases from V and 5 bases from J, with 10 bases between. The CDR3 totals 15 residues. Per germline, CDR1 PRHDT and CDR2 FYEKMQ (reference sequence).